The next 4 T cell receptor beta chains were all read from a single sample in a study of technical replicates of blood from several donors. Only in-frame clones appear in the TCRdb table, and some are missing; sequencing was by immunoSEQ multiplex PCR. Here the sample spans 65,000 to 95,000 clones, about 98% being singletons. Sequenced: T cells isolated from PBMCs. The source of these receptors is a human donor in good health.

The genes are TRBV7-6 and TRBJ2-1; 7 nucleotides match TRBD2. Germline loops: CDR1 SGHVS, CDR2 FNYEAQ. The CDR3 consists of 15 residues. Unmatched junction bases numbered 13, after V lost 5 bases and J lost 9 bases. The CDR3 DNA reads TGTGCCAGCAGCCTCAGTCGGGGTCCGGGGGGTGAGCAGTTCTTC. Translated: CASSLSRGPGGEQFF.

This chain links TRBV19 with TRBJ2-7; 7 nucleotides align to TRBD2. The germline gives CDR1 LNHDA, CDR2 SQIVND (reference sequence). The junction had 8 bases not matched to a gene; V was cut back by 4 bases and J by 2 bases. CDR3 length: 15 amino acids. CDR3 bases: TGTGCCAGTAGTACCGCAGCGGGACGAACCTACGAGCAGTACTTC. As protein: CASSTAAGRTYEQYF.

This chain uses TRBV28 with TRBJ2-1; D gene unclear. Germline assignment: CDR1 MDHEN and CDR2 SYDVKM. Trimming left V 8 bases short and J 3 bases short, with 5 bases between. The CDR3 is 11 amino acids. The CDR3: CASGLYNEQFF. CDR3 bases: TGTGCCAGCGGCCTCTACAATGAGCAGTTCTTC.

This clone has only a few counts. The chain combines TRBV13 with TRBJ2-3, with 15 bases lining up with TRBD2. V trimming: 5 bases; J trimming: 6 bases; junction bases outside the gene matches: 6. Germline CDR1 and CDR2: PRHDT and FYEKMQ (reference sequence). The CDR3 totals 16 residues. The CDR3, as DNA: TGTGCCAGCAGCCGACTAGGACTAGCGGGAGGGGATACGCAGTATTTT. Its translation is CASSRLGLAGGDTQYF.